One sample yielded the 26 T cell receptor beta chains listed below, sequenced in a study of response to subunit inactivated influenza vaccine (dated by TCRdb to between 2017 and 2018). Libraries were prepared through RT-PCR. Data came from an Illumina HiSeq 2500. In-frame beta chains were kept once TCRdb had trimmed the public reads at Q25 with fastp and called clones with MiXCR. Every CDR3 protein is listed once, alongside the most common genes and DNA of its rows. In all, the sample holds roughly 520,000 distinct CDR3 sequences, and 25% of those were seen once. The ten top clones hold over 1.5% of the sample. The sample in question was CD4+ T cells sorted from PBMCs, obtained roughly 5 days after vaccination. The receptors shown here come from a man aged 50-60 years who received an inactivated influenza vaccine. Donor details come from another sample of the same person, matched by shared clones.

The V gene is TRBV27, the J gene TRBJ2-2, with D maybe TRBD1 (6 bases). The germline CDR1 and CDR2 sequences are MNHEY and SMNVEV (reference sequence). There are 14 residues in the CDR3. V shed 2 bases and J shed 5 bases, with 9 bases lying between them. CDR3: CASSLDRRTGELFF. The CDR3 DNA sequence: TGTGCCAGCAGTTTAGACAGGCGGACCGGGGAGCTGTTTTTT.

This clonotype was observed a handful of times. The rearrangement links TRBV5-1 to TRBJ1-1; TRBD1 might be the D (5 bases). This CDR3 spans 16 amino acids. The V gene lost 2 bases and the J gene lost 6 bases, with 20 bases spanning the gap. From germline, CDR1 is SGHRS and CDR2 YFSETQ. Written as DNA, the CDR3 is TGCGCCAGCAGCTTCCATGAATCCTCTCAGGGCGCTGAAGCTTTCTTT. As protein: CASSFHESSQGAEAFF.

This clonotype has a count of ten or more. This chain connects TRBV15 to TRBJ2-1, with 12 bases matching TRBD2. Germline V lookup: CDR1 LNHNV, CDR2 YYDKDF (reference sequence). Trimming took 3 bases from V and 8 from J; bases not matched to a gene: 5. CDR3 length equals 15 residues. CDR3 sequence (DNA): TGTGCCACCAGCAGGGGACTAGCGGGCGACGATGAGCAGTTCTTC. Its protein is CATSRGLAGDDEQFF.

The table lists this clonotype with a few counts. One end of the junction is discordant with germline, which a read error may explain. V gene TRBV29-1 combines with J gene TRBJ1-1; 7 nucleotides align to TRBD1. Germline V gives CDR1 SQVTM, CDR2 ANQGSEA. This CDR3 spans 11 amino acids. CDR3 protein: CSVVRGREVFF. CDR3 in DNA: TGCAGCGTTGTTAGGGGGCGTGAAGTTTTCTTT.

The chain joins TRBV20-1 to TRBJ2-1; either TRBD1 or TRBD2 may fit D (6 bases each). Germline V lookup: CDR1 DFQATT, CDR2 SNEGSKA (reference sequence). V lost 4 bases to trimming and J lost 7 bases, with 23 bases between them. The CDR3 has 16 residues. CDR3 bases: TGCAGTGCTATAACAAATCGGGGGCCGATCTTAAATGAGCAGTTCTTC. Translating gives CSAITNRGPILNEQFF.

The chain couples TRBV15 to TRBJ1-6; D is perhaps TRBD1 (5 bases). The V end was cut by 5 bases, the J end by 10 bases, with 18 bases between. Germline loops: CDR1 LNHNV, CDR2 YYDKDF (reference sequence). CDR3 size: 15 residues. The DNA for the CDR3 is TGTGCCACCAGCCCCGCGCAGGGAGTACGGTCACCCCTCCACTTT. It is translated as CATSPAQGVRSPLHF.

This clonotype was seen just once. V usage is TRBV7-9 and J usage is TRBJ2-1, with a tentative D call TRBD2 (5 bases). V was clipped by 5 bases and J by 3 bases, with 20 bases between them. The CDR3 runs to 17 residues. Per the germline V gene, CDR1 is SEHNR and CDR2 is FQNEAQ (reference sequence). CDR3 coding DNA: TGTGCCAGCAGCCCTCCCGTGGAGCGGAACTACTACAATGAGCAGTTCTTC. It yields the protein CASSPPVERNYYNEQFF.

V is TRBV13 and J is TRBJ2-1; the match to TRBD1 covers 11 bases. The germline V gene encodes CDR1 PRHDT and CDR2 FYEKMQ (reference sequence). Trimming at V came to 5 bases and at J to 6 bases, leaving 6 bases not matched to a gene. This CDR3 region has 15 residues. For the CDR3, the DNA is TGTGCCAGCAGCCCTCGGACAGGGGGCCGCAATGAGCAGTTCTTC. This gives the protein CASSPRTGGRNEQFF.

This clonotype was seen at least ten times. The chain couples TRBV12-3 or TRBV12-4 to TRBJ2-7; TRBD2 is a possible D gene (5 bases). The CDR3 contains 17 residues. V lost 1 base to trimming and J lost 0 bases, with 16 bases between them. The CDR3 DNA sequence: TGTGCCAGCAGTTTAGTGCTTTTCGGGGAGAGCTCCTACGAGCAGTACTTC. Protein product: CASSLVLFGESSYEQYF.

This clonotype was observed a handful of times. V is TRBV7-9 and J is TRBJ2-3, with 11 bases aligning to TRBD1. The germline gives CDR1 SEHNR, CDR2 FQNEAQ (reference sequence). This CDR3 comprises 15 residues. The ends lost 5 bases at V and 5 bases at J; junction bases unmatched: 6. The CDR3 bases are TGTGCCAGCAGCCGGACAGGGGGCCCTGAAGATACGCAGTATTTT. Translating it yields CASSRTGGPEDTQYF. The full variable domain, in which reference TRBV7-9 and TRBJ2-3 provide the parts outside the CDR3, is DTGVSQNPRHKITKRGQNVTFRCDPISEHNRLYWYRQTLGQGPEFLTYFQNEAQLEKSRLLSDRFSAERPKGSFSTLEIQRTEQGDSAMYLCASSRTGGPEDTQYFGPGTRLTVL.

This clonotype was counted only a few times. The chain carries TRBV15 and TRBJ2-5; the match to TRBD2 covers 7 bases. Germline V gives CDR1 LNHNV, CDR2 YYDKDF (reference sequence). J lost 4 bases, V lost 0 bases, and 8 bases had no gene match. CDR3 length: 16 residues. CDR3 region: CATSRDFPGGGETQYF. The CDR3 DNA sequence: TGTGCCACCAGCAGAGATTTCCCGGGAGGCGGAGAGACCCAGTACTTC.

This clonotype was picked up a small number of times. V gene TRBV3-1 combines with J gene TRBJ1-5; D call uncertain. The germline gives CDR1 LGHDT, CDR2 YNNKEL (reference sequence). Trimming took off 1 base at V and 1 base at J, with 5 bases between the two ends. The CDR3 has 14 amino acids. The CDR3 region has the DNA TGTGCCAGCAGCCAAGGGGTCAGCAATCAGCCCCAGCATTTT. It codes for CASSQGVSNQPQHF.

The chain uses TRBV5-1 and TRBJ2-7; 10 positions agree with TRBD1. Germline assignment: CDR1 SGHRS and CDR2 YFSETQ. The CDR3 runs 19 residues. V gave up 4 bases and J gave up 3 bases; unmatched junction bases: 19. CDR3 in amino acids: CASSLTGTGASGSLYEQYF. Written as DNA, the CDR3 is TGCGCCAGCAGCCTGACCGGGACAGGGGCGAGTGGTTCACTCTACGAGCAGTACTTC.

In this sample, this clonotype turned up a few times. V usage is TRBV20-1 and J usage is TRBJ2-1; 12 positions match TRBD2. Germline trimming cut 5 bases from V and 9 bases from J; bases unmatched to any gene: 5. CDR1 DFQATT and CDR2 SNEGSKA come from the germline V gene (reference sequence). There are 13 residues in the CDR3. The CDR3 region has the DNA TGCAGTGCTGCTAGCGGGAGGGCCGGTGAGCAGTTCTTC. This sequence encodes CSAASGRAGEQFF.

This clonotype showed up many times. At one of its ends the junction is not consistent with the germline gene, which may arise from a read error. The chain uses TRBV5-1 and TRBJ2-7, with a weak D call TRBD2 (6 bases). Germline V CDR1 and CDR2: SGHRS, YFSETQ. The length of the CDR3 is 16 residues. CDR3 bases: TGCGCCAGCAGTTTGGGAGGTAGTTATATCACCTACGAGCAGTACTTC. It is translated as CASSLGGSYITYEQYF.

The chain has TRBV20-1 and TRBJ2-3; possibly TRBD2 for D (5 bases). The CDR3 length is 13 residues. Between the trimmed V and J ends, which lost 0 bases and 3 bases, there was a span of 7 bases. Germline CDR1 is DFQATT and CDR2 is SNEGSKA (reference sequence). The CDR3 DNA reads as TGCAGTGCTAGAGACCCGGGAACAGATACGCAGTATTTT. Protein product: CSARDPGTDTQYF.

V gene TRBV6-2 or TRBV6-3 combines with J gene TRBJ1-5, with 10 bases aligning to TRBD1. Germline V gene lookup returns CDR1 MNHEY and CDR2 SVGEGT. The CDR3 sequence is 14 residues long. V gave up 7 bases and J gave up 6 bases; unmatched junction bases: 6. CDR3 sequence: CASKTGGLSQPQHF. CDR3 sequence (DNA): TGTGCCAGCAAGACAGGGGGCTTGAGTCAGCCCCAGCATTTT.

J is TRBJ2-3 and V is TRBV4-3; 9 nucleotides align to TRBD2. Germline CDR1 is LGHNA and CDR2 is YSLEER. V gave up 4 bases and J gave up 0 bases; unmatched junction bases: 2. The CDR3 extends over 15 amino acids. CDR3 DNA: TGCGCCAGCAGCCGAGGGACTAGCAGCACAGATACGCAGTATTTT. This codes for CASSRGTSSTDTQYF.

The chain recombines TRBV7-2 with TRBJ2-1, with TRBD2 matching over 8 bases. The CDR3 extends over 14 amino acids. Germline V gene data show CDR1 as SGHTA and CDR2 as FQGNSA. J lost 9 bases, V lost 0 bases, and 4 bases had no gene match. The chain's CDR3 is CASSLARTSTEQFF. The CDR3 DNA reads TGTGCCAGCAGCTTAGCGAGGACTAGCACTGAGCAGTTCTTC.

This chain links TRBV12-3 or TRBV12-4 with TRBJ1-3; a weak D match, TRBD1 (5 bases). Deletions cut 5 bases from V and 3 bases from J, with 14 bases between. The CDR3 totals 15 residues. In DNA form, the CDR3 reads TGTGCCAGCAGTCCACCCGGACACTTTGGAAACACCATATATTTT. Encoded protein: CASSPPGHFGNTIYF.

In its sample, this clonotype was seen a few times. The V and J genes are TRBV29-1 and TRBJ2-1; D tentatively reads TRBD1 or TRBD2 (7 bases each). CDR3 length equals 13 residues. The germline gives CDR1 SQVTM, CDR2 ANQGSEA. V was trimmed by 4 bases and J by 4 bases, leaving 11 bases between them. The DNA for the CDR3 is TGCAGCGTTGCCAGGGGGGGTTACAATGAGCAGTTCTTC. The encoded protein is CSVARGGYNEQFF.

The chain couples TRBV7-2 to TRBJ1-1; unclear D gene. Germline values: CDR1 SGHTA, CDR2 FQGNSA. This CDR3 has 14 amino acids. V gave up 3 bases and J gave up 4 bases, with 12 bases separating them. CDR3: CASSLAGIPTEAFF. Here the CDR3 DNA reads TGTGCCAGCAGCTTGGCCGGCATACCCACTGAAGCTTTCTTT.

This clonotype was observed a few times. The rearrangement links TRBV7-9 to TRBJ1-2, with 8 nucleotides matching TRBD1. The CDR3 consists of 17 residues. CDR1 and CDR2 from the germline V gene are SEHNR and FQNEAQ (reference sequence). V gave up 2 bases and J gave up 6 bases; unmatched junction bases: 14. The CDR3 region is CASSLLAGGADSHGYTF. For the CDR3, the DNA is TGTGCCAGCAGCTTACTGGCAGGGGGCGCGGATTCGCATGGCTACACCTTC.

The rearrangement links TRBV20-1 to TRBJ2-1; 13 nucleotides match TRBD2. The germline CDR1 and CDR2 sequences are DFQATT and SNEGSKA (reference sequence). The CDR3 covers 15 residues. J lost 8 bases, V lost 4 bases, and 8 bases had no gene match. The CDR3 DNA reads as TGCAGTGCTAATTACGGACTAGCGGGAGTCCATGAGCAGTTCTTC. This sequence encodes CSANYGLAGVHEQFF.

The chain employs TRBV7-2 and TRBJ2-3, with D possibly being TRBD1 or TRBD2 (6 bases each). V lost 6 bases and J 1 base, leaving 11 bases between the germline ends. CDR3 size: 14 residues. CDR1 and CDR2 (germline): SGHTA, FQGNSA. The CDR3 nucleotides are TGTGCCAGCAGACCCGGGGGCCGCACAGATACGCAGTATTTT. The encoded protein is CASRPGGRTDTQYF.

This clonotype was recorded a few times. The V and J genes are TRBV9 and TRBJ2-7, with D possibly matching TRBD1 (7 bases). CDR1 SGDLS and CDR2 YYNGEE come from the germline V gene. V was trimmed by 0 bases and J by 7 bases, leaving 17 bases between them. The length of the CDR3 is 15 residues. The CDR3 nucleotides are TGTGCCAGCAGCGTAGGAGAAGGGGGCGCGGGGGAGCAGTACTTC. Its protein is CASSVGEGGAGEQYF.